The 20 T cell receptor beta chains below were found in one sample sequenced in a study of T cells in Graves' hyperthyroidism and ophthalmopathy. The investigators amplified TCR beta CDR3 regions from RNA transcripts. The HTBI primer set served for first-round RT-PCR of the TCR CDR3. TCRdb fed the multiplex PCR reads into MiXCR, producing one record per CDR3 protein. The sample records roughly 360,000 distinct CDR3 sequences, roughly 14% being singletons. Sequenced input: blood. All receptors derive from a man aged 25 to 45 with Graves' hyperthyroidism that later progressed to Graves' ophthalmopathy.

The chain couples TRBV4-2 to TRBJ2-3; 10 nucleotides align to TRBD2. The CDR3 is 18 amino acids. V was clipped by 4 bases and J by 0 bases; unmatched bases: 10. Germline loops: CDR1 LGHNA, CDR2 YNFKEQ. The CDR3 sequence: CASSRLGSGGASTDTQYF. Here the CDR3 DNA reads TGTGCCAGCAGCCGCCTTGGGAGCGGGGGGGCTAGCACAGATACGCAGTATTTT.

This clonotype was detected ten times or more. This chain links TRBV19 with TRBJ1-1, with D hard to call. CDR3 length: 15 amino acids. The germline V gene has CDR1 LNHDA and CDR2 SQIVND (reference sequence). Trimming took 3 bases from V and 6 from J, leaving 17 bases between them. This CDR3 is CASSITPAGRPEAFF. DNA of the CDR3: TGTGCCAGTAGTATCACCCCGGCAGGTCGGCCTGAAGCTTTCTTT.

This clonotype was detected many times. This chain connects TRBV7-9 to TRBJ1-3; D might be TRBD1 (6 bases). The germline CDR1 and CDR2 sequences are SEHNR and FQNEAQ (reference sequence). The CDR3 loop spans 15 amino acids. Trimming cost V 3 bases and J 2 bases, with 11 bases left between them. The CDR3 nucleotides are TGTGCCAGCAGCTTGACAGGCTCAACTGGAAACACCATATATTTT. Its protein is CASSLTGSTGNTIYF.

A remark on this clonotype: A read error may produce the germline difference seen at one junction end. V and J are TRBV15 and TRBJ1-6; the D gene is possibly TRBD1 (6 bases). CDR1 is LNHNV, CDR2 YYDKDF, per germline (reference sequence). The CDR3 covers 14 residues. The CDR3: CAASRQSNRDILHF. The CDR3 bases are TGTGCCGCCAGCAGACAATCTAACAGGGACATACTCCACTTT.

In this sample, this clonotype turned up many times. The J gene is TRBJ1-5, the V gene TRBV6-2 or TRBV6-3; the D is unclear. V was clipped by 2 bases and J by 6 bases, with 8 bases between them. CDR1 and CDR2 from the germline V gene are MNHEY and SVGEGT. CDR3 length: 13 residues. The CDR3 DNA sequence: TGTGCCAGCAGTTACGAGGGAAGTCAGCCCCAGCATTTT. Protein product: CASSYEGSQPQHF.

The rearrangement links TRBV12-5 to TRBJ2-1; possible D gene TRBD2, 6 bases. The CDR3 length is 13 residues. Deletions cut 4 bases from V and 8 bases from J, with 12 bases between. Germline V CDR1 and CDR2: LGHNT, FRNRAP. CDR3: CASGYRERDEQFF. The CDR3 DNA follows: TGTGCTAGTGGTTACCGGGAGAGGGATGAGCAGTTCTTC.

This clonotype was seen ten or more times. The CDR3 region has the DNA TGTGCCAGCAGCCCGGTCTGGGCAGGGGCGCAGTATTTT. As protein: CASSPVWAGAQYF. This chain connects TRBV11-2 to TRBJ2-3, with TRBD1 as a possible D gene (6 bases). The CDR3 loop spans 13 amino acids. The germline V gene encodes CDR1 SGHAT and CDR2 FQNNGV. The ends were cut back, 5 bases at V and 10 bases at J, with 16 bases in the middle. Full variable domain (missing parts from reference TRBV11-2 and TRBJ2-3): EAGVAQSPRYKIIEKRQSVAFWCNPISGHATLYWYQQILGQGPKLLIQFQNNGVVDDSQLPKDRFSAERLKGVDSTLKIQPAKLEDSAVYLCASSPVWAGAQYFGPGTRLTVL.

The chain is built from TRBV7-9 and TRBJ1-4; the D gene is possibly TRBD1 (5 bases). The length of the CDR3 is 15 residues. Between the trimmed V and J ends, which lost 5 bases and 4 bases, there was a span of 14 bases. Germline V CDR1 and CDR2: SEHNR, FQNEAQ (reference sequence). The CDR3 loop is CASSPFGTRNEKLFF. CDR3 nucleotide sequence: TGTGCCAGCAGCCCTTTCGGGACCCGTAATGAAAAACTGTTTTTT.

This clonotype occurred many times. The chain joins TRBV7-8 to TRBJ2-1, with D unresolved. The V gene's germline CDR1 is SGHVS and CDR2 FQNEAQ. V was pared by 5 bases and J by 12 bases, with 14 bases between. CDR3 length: 12 amino acids. CDR3 coding DNA: TGTGCCAGCAGCCCCCAGAACTGGGCGCAGTTCTTC. This sequence encodes CASSPQNWAQFF.

The gene calls are TRBV30 and TRBJ1-4; D call uncertain. CDR1 and CDR2 from the germline V gene are GTSNPN and SVGIG (reference sequence). There are 14 residues in the CDR3. The ends were cut back, 3 bases at V and 4 bases at J, with 12 bases in the middle. This CDR3 is CAWSPAGLNEKLFF. The CDR3 DNA is TGTGCCTGGAGCCCCGCGGGTCTTAATGAAAAACTGTTTTTT.

This clonotype was recorded at least ten times. The CDR3 is CASSLLSTGTGAFYEQYF. The CDR3, as DNA: TGTGCCAGCAGCTTATTGTCCACCGGGACAGGGGCCTTCTACGAGCAGTACTTC. The chain combines TRBV11-2 with TRBJ2-7, with 10 nucleotides matching TRBD1. CDR1 is SGHAT, CDR2 FQNNGV, per germline. Trimming cost V 2 bases and J 3 bases; bases outside gene matches: 13. This CDR3 is built from 18 residues.

This clonotype was detected ten times or more. The chain has TRBV6-1 and TRBJ1-6; the match to TRBD1 covers 7 bases. This CDR3 is built from 16 residues. CDR1 is MNHNS, CDR2 SASEGT, per germline. V was clipped by 1 base and J by 0 bases; unmatched bases: 0. The CDR3 reads CASSEGDSSYNSPLHF. CDR3 coding DNA: TGTGCCAGCAGTGAAGGGGACAGCTCCTATAATTCACCCCTCCACTTT.

This clonotype appeared many times. V is TRBV7-9 and J is TRBJ2-3; possible D gene TRBD1, 6 bases. Trimming stripped 5 bases from V and 0 bases from J, with 18 bases between. The CDR3 covers 17 residues. Germline CDR1 reads SEHNR; CDR2 reads FQNEAQ (reference sequence). CDR3 coding DNA: TGTGCCAGCAGCCATAGCTGGGACAAGGAAAGCACAGATACGCAGTATTTT. As protein: CASSHSWDKESTDTQYF.

This clonotype was observed many times. V gene TRBV11-3 combines with J gene TRBJ1-3; D remains ambiguous. The V end was cut by 2 bases, the J end by 0 bases, with 8 bases between. The CDR3 runs to 15 residues. Germline loops: CDR1 SGHNT, CDR2 YENEEA. The CDR3 spells CASSLTLFSGNTIYF. The CDR3 bases are TGTGCCAGCAGCTTAACACTATTCTCTGGAAACACCATATATTTT.

This clonotype was seen ten or more times. This rearrangement joins TRBV6-5 to TRBJ1-2; no definite D call. Germline V lookup: CDR1 MNHEY, CDR2 SVGAGI. The CDR3 totals 16 residues. V was cut by 2 bases and J by 1 base, with 14 bases left in between. The CDR3 protein is CASSYEPPTGNYGYTF. CDR3 DNA: TGTGCCAGCAGTTACGAACCACCGACTGGTAACTATGGCTACACCTTC.

The chain recombines TRBV5-1 with TRBJ2-2; a possible D gene is TRBD1 (5 bases). CDR1 SGHRS and CDR2 YFSETQ come from the germline V gene. The CDR3 runs 13 residues. The V and J ends lost 6 bases and 4 bases respectively, with 10 bases between them. The CDR3 sequence: CASTPQGTGELFF. The CDR3, as DNA: TGCGCCAGCACACCCCAGGGCACCGGGGAGCTGTTTTTT.

This clonotype has more than one count but fewer than ten. A much bigger clone sits one base away, suggesting this may be a read error. The chain couples TRBV2 to TRBJ1-5; D might be TRBD1 (6 bases). Germline V gene sequence: CDR1 SNHLY, CDR2 FYNNEI. Trimming cost V 5 bases and J 7 bases, with 12 bases left between them. This CDR3 region has 13 residues. This CDR3 is CASSTGPRQPQHF. As DNA, the CDR3 is TGTGCCAGCAGTACAGGGCCACGACAGCCCCAGCATTTT. Supplemented by reference TRBV2 and TRBJ1-5, the full variable domain reads EPEVTQTPSHQVTQMGQEVILRCVPISNHLYFYWYRQILGQKVEFLVSFYNNEISEKSEIFDDQFSVERPDGSNFTLKIRSTKLEDSAMYFCASSTGPRQPQHFGDGTRLSIL.

J is TRBJ2-2 and V is TRBV14; possible D gene TRBD1, 5 bases. Germline V gives CDR1 SGHDN, CDR2 FVKESK. V was shortened by 1 base and J by 7 bases, with 7 bases between the two germline ends. This CDR3 has 13 residues. The CDR3 DNA reads as TGTGCCAGCAGCCAAGCAGGGTTCGGGGAGCTGTTTTTT. Protein: CASSQAGFGELFF.

This clonotype was recorded at least ten times. This chain joins TRBV2 and TRBJ2-1; 7 bases fit TRBD1. CDR1 is SNHLY and CDR2 is FYNNEI in the germline V gene. This CDR3 has 13 amino acids. Unmatched junction bases numbered 8, after V lost 10 bases and J lost 5 bases. The CDR3 nucleotides read TGTGCCACCATCGGGACAGCCAACAATGAGCAGTTCTTC. The encoded protein is CATIGTANNEQFF.

V is TRBV20-1 and J is TRBJ1-1; a weak D match, TRBD1 (6 bases). CDR1 and CDR2 (germline): DFQATT, SNEGSKA (reference sequence). Trimming stripped 6 bases from V and 3 bases from J, with 14 bases between. This CDR3 is built from 13 residues. CDR3: CSALPGADTEAFF. The CDR3 bases are TGCAGTGCCCTACCGGGGGCGGACACTGAAGCTTTCTTT.